This is a list of T cell receptor beta chains from one sample in a study of cytomegalovirus exposure and HLA in healthy donors. Libraries were prepared by immunoSEQ multiplex PCR; TCRdb keeps only in-frame clonotypes and omits some of them. The sample includes around 180,000 clones, approximately 84% seen only once; the top ten take less than 9%. Sample: PBMCs. These receptors all come from a man younger than 30 in good health and CMV-seropositive. Both conserved end residues are part of each CDR3. D genes are given only for firm matches. Clone size is stated in some rows and not others, as once, few, many or a class when expanded.

D gene	J gene	clone size	V gene	CDR3 protein	CDR3 DNA
-	TRBJ1-1	-	TRBV6-4	CASRVRSQGPLNTEAFF	TGTGCCAGCAGAGTACGGTCGCAGGGGCCTTTGAACACTGAAGCTTTCTTT
-	TRBJ2-3	-	TRBV18	CASSPGSGPDTQYF	TGTGCCAGCTCACCCGGGAGTGGGCCAGATACGCAGTATTTT
TRBD2	TRBJ2-7	-	TRBV11-1	CASSPPGLAGFYEQYF	TGTGCCAGCAGCCCCCCGGGACTAGCGGGATTCTACGAGCAGTACTTC
TRBD2	TRBJ2-7	-	TRBV6-5	CASRRLAGGYEQYF	TGTGCCAGCAGACGACTAGCGGGAGGCTACGAGCAGTACTTC
-	TRBJ1-5	-	TRBV4-2	CASSQEWGEGQPQHF	TGTGCCAGCAGCCAAGAATGGGGGGAAGGCCAGCCCCAGCATTTT
-	TRBJ1-2	-	TRBV9	CASSDRSNYGYTF	TGTGCCAGCAGCGATCGTTCTAACTATGGCTACACCTTC
-	TRBJ1-1	-	TRBV27	CASSLYSGEGNTEAFF	TGTGCCAGCAGTTTATATAGTGGGGAGGGGAACACTGAAGCTTTCTTT
-	TRBJ1-5	few	TRBV28	CASSLPTPSNQPQHF	TGTGCCAGCAGTTTACCGACACCGTCAAATCAGCCCCAGCATTTT
TRBD2	TRBJ2-1	-	TRBV4-2	CASSQMTSGHNEQFF	TGTGCCAGCAGCCAAATGACTAGCGGCCACAATGAGCAGTTCTTC
TRBD2	TRBJ2-7	-	TRBV28	CASTTGGELEQYF	TGTGCCAGCACCACCGGGGGGGAGTTAGAGCAGTACTTC
-	TRBJ2-5	-	TRBV15	CATSRVQETQYF	TGTGCCACCAGCAGAGTACAAGAGACCCAGTACTTC
TRBD1	TRBJ1-1	few	TRBV7-6	CASSSQGAEAFF	TGTGCCAGCAGCTCGCAGGGGGCTGAAGCTTTCTTT
-	TRBJ2-5	-	TRBV29-1	CSATPGVFGETQYF	TGCAGCGCTACACCAGGGGTTTTTGGAGAGACCCAGTACTTC
TRBD1	TRBJ2-7	-	TRBV11-3	CAGQTQGAHEQYF	TGTGCCGGTCAGACACAGGGGGCCCACGAGCAGTACTTC
-	TRBJ2-1	-	TRBV5-1	CASSFGGGRYNEQFF	TGCGCCAGCAGCTTCGGCGGGGGCCGATACAATGAGCAGTTCTTC
-	TRBJ2-3	-	TRBV7-9	CASSLAGGTDTQYF	TGTGCCAGCAGCTTAGCGGGAGGCACAGATACGCAGTATTTT
-	TRBJ1-2	few	TRBV19	CASSRVTDFYGYTF	TGTGCCAGTAGTAGGGTGACAGACTTCTATGGCTACACCTTC
-	TRBJ2-7	-	TRBV6-5	CASSYDRVGEQYF	TGTGCCAGCAGTTACGACCGGGTTGGGGAGCAGTACTTC
-	TRBJ2-7	once	TRBV5-1	CASSWGTRLSYEQYF	TGCGCCAGCAGCTGGGGGACTCGACTCTCCTACGAGCAGTACTTC
-	TRBJ2-3	-	TRBV18	CASSPLSEGSPDTQYF	TGTGCCAGCTCACCATTGTCGGAGGGGTCTCCAGATACGCAGTATTTT
TRBD1	TRBJ2-1	-	TRBV4-1	CASSQVGTVKFF	TGCGCCAGCAGCCAAGTTGGGACAGTGAAGTTCTTC
-	TRBJ1-4	few	TRBV19	CASSIDRVANEKLFF	TGTGCCAGTAGTATAGACAGGGTAGCTAATGAAAAACTGTTTTTT
TRBD1	TRBJ1-1	-	TRBV27	CASSVTGGREAFF	TGTGCCAGCAGCGTAACAGGGGGCCGGGAAGCTTTCTTT
TRBD2	TRBJ2-1	-	TRBV4-2	CASSQDGLAGHNEQFF	TGTGCCAGCAGCCAAGATGGACTAGCGGGGCACAATGAGCAGTTCTTC
-	TRBJ2-6	-	TRBV9	CASTPGSGANVLTF	TGTGCCAGCACCCCCGGCTCTGGGGCCAACGTCCTGACTTTC
TRBD1	TRBJ2-7	few	TRBV28	CASSLSRGGVYEQYF	TGTGCCAGCAGTTTAAGTAGAGGGGGCGTCTACGAGCAGTACTTC
TRBD2	TRBJ2-3	-	TRBV5-1	CASSWGGATDTQYF	TGCGCCAGCAGCTGGGGGGGTGCGACAGATACGCAGTATTTT
-	TRBJ2-7	-	TRBV4-1	CASSQGVLGVQYF	TGCGCCAGCAGCCAAGGGGTCCTGGGAGTGCAGTACTTC
-	TRBJ2-3	-	TRBV5-1	CASSLDGTSTDTQYF	TGCGCCAGCAGCTTGGACGGGACTAGCACAGATACGCAGTATTTT
-	TRBJ1-5	-	TRBV7-6	CASSLGVRGRSNQPQHF	TGTGCCAGCAGCTTAGGCGTCAGGGGTCGTAGCAATCAGCCCCAGCATTTT
TRBD1	TRBJ2-3	-	TRBV27	CASTPGQGFGDTQYF	TGTGCCAGCACCCCGGGACAGGGTTTTGGAGATACGCAGTATTTT
-	TRBJ1-4	-	TRBV5-4	CASSSQGPGINEKLFF	TGTGCCAGCAGCTCACAAGGTCCGGGGATTAATGAAAAACTGTTTTTT
-	TRBJ2-1	-	TRBV6-4	CASSVGSAGGNEQFF	TGTGCCAGCAGTGTGGGCTCGGCGGGTGGCAATGAGCAGTTCTTC
-	TRBJ2-1	-	TRBV7-8	CASRKQVDNEQFF	TGTGCCAGCAGGAAACAGGTGGACAATGAGCAGTTCTTC
TRBD1	TRBJ2-7	-	TRBV7-2	CASSRRQGPYEQYF	TGTGCCAGCAGCCGTCGACAGGGACCCTACGAGCAGTACTTC
TRBD1	TRBJ2-7	-	TRBV5-1	CASSSGQAAYEQYF	TGCGCCAGCAGCTCGGGACAGGCAGCCTACGAGCAGTACTTC